This T cell receptor (beta chain) was captured in a study of vaccination and CD4 T cells after COVID-19. Study details: The convalescent group had six males, four females, seven Caucasians, two Asians, one multiracial. A median of around 110 days (range 35 to 161) separated diagnosis from post-COVID sampling.

V was pared by 2 bases and J by 4 bases, with 5 bases between. The CDR3 has 12 amino acids. The germline CDR1 and CDR2 sequences are SEHNR and FQNEAQ (reference sequence). Cultured CD4+ T cell DNA underwent sequencing with the Oncomine TCR Beta short-read assay. TCRdb re-called the PCR reads through MiXCR, storing one row per CDR3 protein. The sample has about 20,000 distinct CDR3 sequences; 25% to 35% are singletons. Sample treatment: roughly ten-day PBMC culture with coronavirus spike peptide pools or control peptides (ViraFEST assay). Expanded clonotypes were found by TCR sequencing after peptide-pool stimulation (ViraFEST). Of note for this clonotype: Its antigen is unknown.

Study outcomes and limitations: The study found median SARS-CoV-2-reactive clonotypes rising from about 20 to 38, not significantly.

The TCR originated in a human donor with COVID-19. This sequence joins TRBV7-9 and TRBJ1-1; D is unresolved. The sequencing input was cultured CD4+ T cells from blood. The CDR3 loop is CASSLSPTEAFF. In DNA, the CDR3 is TGTGCCAGCAGCTTATCGCCCACTGAAGCTTTCTTT.